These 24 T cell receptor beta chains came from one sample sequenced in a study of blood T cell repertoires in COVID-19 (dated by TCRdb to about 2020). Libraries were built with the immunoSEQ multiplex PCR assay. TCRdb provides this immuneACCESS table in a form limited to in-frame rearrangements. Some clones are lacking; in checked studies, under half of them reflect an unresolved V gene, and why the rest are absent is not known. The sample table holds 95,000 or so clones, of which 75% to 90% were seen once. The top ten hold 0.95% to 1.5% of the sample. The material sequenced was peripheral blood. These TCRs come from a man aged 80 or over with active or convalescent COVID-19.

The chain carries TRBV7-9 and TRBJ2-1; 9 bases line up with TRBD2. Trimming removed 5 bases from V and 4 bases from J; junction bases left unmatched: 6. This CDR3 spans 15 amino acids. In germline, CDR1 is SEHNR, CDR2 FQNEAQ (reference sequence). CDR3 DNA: TGTGCCAGCAGCCGACTAGCGGAGAAGTACAATGAGCAGTTCTTC. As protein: CASSRLAEKYNEQFF.

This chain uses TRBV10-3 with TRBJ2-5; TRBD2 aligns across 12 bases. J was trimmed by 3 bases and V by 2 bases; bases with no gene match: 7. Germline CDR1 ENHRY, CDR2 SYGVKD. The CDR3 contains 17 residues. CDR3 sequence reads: CAISETMTSGGKETQYF. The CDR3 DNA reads TGTGCCATCAGTGAGACCATGACTAGCGGGGGTAAAGAGACCCAGTACTTC.

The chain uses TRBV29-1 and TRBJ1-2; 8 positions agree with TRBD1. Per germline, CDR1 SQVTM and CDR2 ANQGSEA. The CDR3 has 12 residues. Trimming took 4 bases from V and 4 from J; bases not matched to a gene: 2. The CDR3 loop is CSVGDRRYGYTF. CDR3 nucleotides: TGCAGCGTTGGGGACAGGCGCTATGGCTACACCTTC.

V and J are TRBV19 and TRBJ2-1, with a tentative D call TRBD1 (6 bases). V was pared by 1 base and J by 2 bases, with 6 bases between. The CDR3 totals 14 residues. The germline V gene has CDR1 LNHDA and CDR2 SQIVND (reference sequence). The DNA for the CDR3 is TGTGCCAGTAGTATAGGACAGGCCTACAATGAGCAGTTCTTC. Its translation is CASSIGQAYNEQFF.

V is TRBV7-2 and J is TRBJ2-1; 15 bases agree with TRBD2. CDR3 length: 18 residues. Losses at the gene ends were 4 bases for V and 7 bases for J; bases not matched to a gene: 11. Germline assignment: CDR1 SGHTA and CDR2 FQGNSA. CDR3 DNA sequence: TGTGCCAGCAGCTACGGGACTAGCGGGAGGAGGGTGGGAAATGAGCAGTTCTTC. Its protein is CASSYGTSGRRVGNEQFF.

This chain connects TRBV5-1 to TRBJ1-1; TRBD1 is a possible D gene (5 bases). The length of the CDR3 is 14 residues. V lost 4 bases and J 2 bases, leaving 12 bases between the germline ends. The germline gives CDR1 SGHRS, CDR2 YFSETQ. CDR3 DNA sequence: TGCGCCAGCAGCCCGCTTCAGGGTAACACTGAAGCTTTCTTT. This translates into CASSPLQGNTEAFF.

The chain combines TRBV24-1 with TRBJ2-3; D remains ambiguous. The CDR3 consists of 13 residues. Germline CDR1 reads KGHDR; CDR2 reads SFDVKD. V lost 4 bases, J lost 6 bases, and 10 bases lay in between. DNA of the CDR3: TGTGCCACCAGTGACTTCGGAGAGGATACGCAGTATTTT. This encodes CATSDFGEDTQYF.

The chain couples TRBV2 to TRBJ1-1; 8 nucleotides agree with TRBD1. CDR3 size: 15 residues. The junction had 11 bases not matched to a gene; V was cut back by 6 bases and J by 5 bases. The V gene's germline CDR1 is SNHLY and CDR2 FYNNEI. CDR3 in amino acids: CASRPNRGIRTEAFF. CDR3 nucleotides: TGTGCCAGCAGACCCAACAGGGGGATTAGAACTGAAGCTTTCTTT.

The DNA for the CDR3 is TGTGCCAGCAGCGTGGCTAGCAATACCTACGAGCAGTACTTC. Encoded protein: CASSVASNTYEQYF. The rearrangement joins TRBV9 to TRBJ2-7, with a tentative D call TRBD2 (5 bases). Trimming shortened V by 2 bases and J by 2 bases, and 11 bases separated the two germline ends. Per the germline V gene, CDR1 is SGDLS and CDR2 is YYNGEE. The CDR3 consists of 14 residues.

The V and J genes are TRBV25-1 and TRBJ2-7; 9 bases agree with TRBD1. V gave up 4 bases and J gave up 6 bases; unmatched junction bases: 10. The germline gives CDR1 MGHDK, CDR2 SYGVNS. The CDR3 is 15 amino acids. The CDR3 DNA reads TGTGCCAGCAGTGCCGGGACAGGGTACGTCGGCGAGCAGTACTTC. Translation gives CASSAGTGYVGEQYF.

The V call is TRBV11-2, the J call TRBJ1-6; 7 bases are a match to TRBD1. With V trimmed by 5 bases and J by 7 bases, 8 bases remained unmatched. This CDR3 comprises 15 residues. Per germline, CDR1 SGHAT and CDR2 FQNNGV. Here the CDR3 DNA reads TGTGCCAGCAGCCAAAGAGGGACAGCGAATTCACCCCTCCACTTT. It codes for CASSQRGTANSPLHF.

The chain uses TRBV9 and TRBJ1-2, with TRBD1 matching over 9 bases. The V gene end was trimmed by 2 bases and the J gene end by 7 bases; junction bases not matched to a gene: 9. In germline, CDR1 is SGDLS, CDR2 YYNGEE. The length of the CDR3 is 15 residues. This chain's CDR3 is CASSVTGDRDSGYTF. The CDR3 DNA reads TGTGCCAGCAGCGTGACCGGGGACAGGGACTCTGGCTACACCTTC.

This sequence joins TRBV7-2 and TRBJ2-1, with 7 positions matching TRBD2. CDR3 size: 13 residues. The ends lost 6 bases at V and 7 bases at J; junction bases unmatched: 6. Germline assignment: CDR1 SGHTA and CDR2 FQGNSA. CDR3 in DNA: TGTGCCAGCAGTTACAAAGCGGGGAATGAGCAGTTCTTC. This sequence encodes CASSYKAGNEQFF.

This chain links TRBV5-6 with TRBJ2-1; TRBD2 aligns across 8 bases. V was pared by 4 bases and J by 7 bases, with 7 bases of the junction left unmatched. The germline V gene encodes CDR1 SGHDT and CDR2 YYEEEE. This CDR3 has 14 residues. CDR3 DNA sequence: TGTGCCAGCAGCGTCATCAGCGGGAGTAATGAGCAGTTCTTC. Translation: CASSVISGSNEQFF.

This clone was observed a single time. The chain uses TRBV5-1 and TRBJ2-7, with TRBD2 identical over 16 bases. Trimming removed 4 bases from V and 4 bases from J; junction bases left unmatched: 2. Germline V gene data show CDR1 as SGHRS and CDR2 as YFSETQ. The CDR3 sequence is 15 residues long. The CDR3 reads CASSPGLAGGYEQYF. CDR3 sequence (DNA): TGCGCCAGCAGCCCGGGACTAGCGGGAGGGTACGAGCAGTACTTC. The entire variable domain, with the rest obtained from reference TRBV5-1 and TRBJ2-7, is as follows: KAGVTQTPRYLIKTRGQQVTLSCSPISGHRSVSWYQQTPGQGLQFLFEYFSETQRNKGNFPGRFSGRQFSNSRSEMNVSTLELGDSALYLCASSPGLAGGYEQYFGPGTRLTVT.

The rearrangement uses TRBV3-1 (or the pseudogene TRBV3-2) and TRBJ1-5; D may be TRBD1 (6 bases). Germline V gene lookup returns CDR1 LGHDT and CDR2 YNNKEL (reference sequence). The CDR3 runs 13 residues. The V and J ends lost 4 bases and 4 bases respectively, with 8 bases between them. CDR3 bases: TGTGCCAGCAGCCTGGGACAAAATCAGCCCCAGCATTTT. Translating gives CASSLGQNQPQHF.

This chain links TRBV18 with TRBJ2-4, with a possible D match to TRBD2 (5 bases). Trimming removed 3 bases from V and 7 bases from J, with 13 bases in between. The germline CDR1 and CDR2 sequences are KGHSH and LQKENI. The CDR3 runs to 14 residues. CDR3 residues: CASSPPSSSNIQYF. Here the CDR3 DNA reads TGTGCCAGCTCACCCCCTAGCTCTTCGAACATTCAGTACTTC.

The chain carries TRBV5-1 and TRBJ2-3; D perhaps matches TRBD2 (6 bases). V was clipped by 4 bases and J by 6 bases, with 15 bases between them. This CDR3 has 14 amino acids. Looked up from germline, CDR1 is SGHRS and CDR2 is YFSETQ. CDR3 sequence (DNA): TGCGCCAGCAGCCCGGGACTCCCTGGGGATACGCAGTATTTT. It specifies CASSPGLPGDTQYF.

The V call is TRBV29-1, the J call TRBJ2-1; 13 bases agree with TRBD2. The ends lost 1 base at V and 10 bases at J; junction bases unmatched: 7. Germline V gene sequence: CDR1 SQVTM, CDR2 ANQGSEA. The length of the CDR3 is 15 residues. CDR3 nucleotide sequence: TGCAGCGTTGAAGTAGGACTAGCGGGAGTAGGGGAGCAGTTCTTC. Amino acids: CSVEVGLAGVGEQFF.

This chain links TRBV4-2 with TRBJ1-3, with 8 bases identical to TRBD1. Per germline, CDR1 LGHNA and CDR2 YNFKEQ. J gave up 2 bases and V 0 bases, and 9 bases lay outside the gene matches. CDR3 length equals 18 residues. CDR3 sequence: CASSQDPRGPLAGNTIYF. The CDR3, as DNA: TGTGCCAGCAGCCAAGATCCCAGGGGGCCTCTCGCTGGAAACACCATATATTTT.

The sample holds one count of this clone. The CDR3 loop is CASSESGGRSPLHF. The CDR3 bases are TGTGCCAGCAGTGAGTCCGGGGGTCGTTCACCCCTCCACTTT. The rearrangement joins TRBV6-4 to TRBJ1-6, with D possibly TRBD1 on 5 matching bases. Trimming cost V 3 bases and J 9 bases, with 12 bases left between them. The CDR3 length is 14 residues. Germline CDR1 and CDR2: MRHNA and SNTAGT.

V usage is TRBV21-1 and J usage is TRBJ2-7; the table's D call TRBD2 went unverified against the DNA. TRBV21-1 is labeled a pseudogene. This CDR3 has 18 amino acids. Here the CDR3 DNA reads TGTGCCAGCAGCAAAGCAAGTAGACGGCGGGAGCTATCCTACGAGCAGTACTTC. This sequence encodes CASSKASRRRELSYEQYF.

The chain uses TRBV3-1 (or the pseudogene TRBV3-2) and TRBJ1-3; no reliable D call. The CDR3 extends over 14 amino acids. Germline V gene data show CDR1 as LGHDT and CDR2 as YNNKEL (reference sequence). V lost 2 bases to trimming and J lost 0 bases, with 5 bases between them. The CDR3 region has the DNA TGTGCCAGCAGCCAAAGGAGCTCTGGAAACACCATATATTTT. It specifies CASSQRSSGNTIYF.

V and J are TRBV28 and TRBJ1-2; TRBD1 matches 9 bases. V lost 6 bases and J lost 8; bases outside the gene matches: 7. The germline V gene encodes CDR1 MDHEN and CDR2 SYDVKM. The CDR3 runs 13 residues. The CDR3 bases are TGTGCCAGCAGCCCGGGACAGGGAGGGGGCTACACCTTC. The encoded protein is CASSPGQGGGYTF.